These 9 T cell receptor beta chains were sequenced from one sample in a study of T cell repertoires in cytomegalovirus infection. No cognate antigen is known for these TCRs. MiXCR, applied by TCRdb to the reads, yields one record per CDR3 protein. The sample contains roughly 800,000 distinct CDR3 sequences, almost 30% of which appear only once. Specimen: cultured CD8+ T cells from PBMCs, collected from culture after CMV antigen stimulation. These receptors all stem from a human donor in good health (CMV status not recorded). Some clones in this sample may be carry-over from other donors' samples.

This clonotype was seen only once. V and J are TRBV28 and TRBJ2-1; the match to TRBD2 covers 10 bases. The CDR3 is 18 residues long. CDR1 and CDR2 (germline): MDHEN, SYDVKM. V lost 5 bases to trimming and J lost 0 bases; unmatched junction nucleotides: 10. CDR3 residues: CASSNPSGGPLSYNEQFF. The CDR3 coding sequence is TGTGCCAGCAGTAACCCTAGCGGGGGTCCACTCTCCTACAATGAGCAGTTCTTC.

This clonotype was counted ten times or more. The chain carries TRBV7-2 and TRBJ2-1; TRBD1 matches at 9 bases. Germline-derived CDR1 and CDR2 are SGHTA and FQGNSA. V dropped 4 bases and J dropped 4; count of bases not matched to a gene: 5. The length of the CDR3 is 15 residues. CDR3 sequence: CASSSRDRVYNEQFF. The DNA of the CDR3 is TGTGCCAGCAGCTCCCGGGACAGGGTTTACAATGAGCAGTTCTTC.

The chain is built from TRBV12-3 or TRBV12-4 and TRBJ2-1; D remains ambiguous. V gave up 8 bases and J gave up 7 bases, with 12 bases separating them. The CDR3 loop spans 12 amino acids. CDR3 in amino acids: CASAITTNEQFF. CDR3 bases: TGTGCCAGCGCCATCACAACTAATGAGCAGTTCTTC.

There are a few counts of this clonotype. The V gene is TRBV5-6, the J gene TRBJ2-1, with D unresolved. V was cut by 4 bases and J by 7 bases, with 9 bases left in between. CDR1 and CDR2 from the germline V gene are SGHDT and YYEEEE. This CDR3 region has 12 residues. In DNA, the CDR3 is TGTGCCAGCAGCCCTTCTTGGAATGAGCAGTTCTTC. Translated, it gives CASSPSWNEQFF.

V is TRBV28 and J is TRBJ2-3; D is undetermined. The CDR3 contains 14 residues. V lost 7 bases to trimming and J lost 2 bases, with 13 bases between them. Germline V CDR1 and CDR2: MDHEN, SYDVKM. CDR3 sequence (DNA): TGTGCCAGCACCCTTGATTTGCTCACAGATACGCAGTATTTT. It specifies CASTLDLLTDTQYF.

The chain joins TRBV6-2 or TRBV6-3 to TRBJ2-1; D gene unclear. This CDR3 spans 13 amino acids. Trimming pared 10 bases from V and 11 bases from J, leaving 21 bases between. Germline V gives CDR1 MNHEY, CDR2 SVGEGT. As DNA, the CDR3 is TGTGCCACCTCCTCGGCGATGAACAGACAGCAGTTCTTC. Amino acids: CATSSAMNRQQFF.

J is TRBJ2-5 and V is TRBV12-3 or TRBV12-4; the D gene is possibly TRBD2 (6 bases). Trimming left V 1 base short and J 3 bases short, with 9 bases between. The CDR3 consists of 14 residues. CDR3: CASSLGGVEETQYF. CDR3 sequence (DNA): TGTGCCAGCAGTTTAGGGGGGGTCGAAGAGACCCAGTACTTC.

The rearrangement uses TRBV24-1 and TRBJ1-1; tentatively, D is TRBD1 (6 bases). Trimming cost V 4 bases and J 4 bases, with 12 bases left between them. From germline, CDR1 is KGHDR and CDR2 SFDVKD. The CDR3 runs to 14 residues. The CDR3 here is CATSDPKGGTEAFF. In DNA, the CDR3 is TGTGCCACCAGTGACCCTAAGGGGGGCACTGAAGCTTTCTTT.

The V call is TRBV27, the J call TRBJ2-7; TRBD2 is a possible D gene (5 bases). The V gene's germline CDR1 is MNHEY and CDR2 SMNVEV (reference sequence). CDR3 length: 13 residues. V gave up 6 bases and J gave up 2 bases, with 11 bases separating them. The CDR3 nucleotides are TGTGCCAGCAGCCCCACGGAGGCCTACGAGCAGTACTTC. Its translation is CASSPTEAYEQYF.